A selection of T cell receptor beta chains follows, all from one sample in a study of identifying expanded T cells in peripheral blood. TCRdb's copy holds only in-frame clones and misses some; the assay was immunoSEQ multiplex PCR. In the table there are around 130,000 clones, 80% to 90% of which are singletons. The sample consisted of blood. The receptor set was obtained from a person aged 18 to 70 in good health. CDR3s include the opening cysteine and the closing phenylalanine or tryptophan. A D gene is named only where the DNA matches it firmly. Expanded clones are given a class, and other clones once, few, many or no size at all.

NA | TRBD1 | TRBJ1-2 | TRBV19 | CASSIDHRGNYGYTF | TGTGCCAGTAGTATAGATCACAGGGGCAACTATGGCTACACCTTC
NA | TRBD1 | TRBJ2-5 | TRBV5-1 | CASSSGQGTETQYF | TGCGCCAGCAGCTCTGGACAGGGGACGGAGACCCAGTACTTC
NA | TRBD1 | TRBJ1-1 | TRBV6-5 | CASRPIRDRGTEAFF | TGTGCCAGCAGGCCGATCCGGGACAGGGGTACTGAAGCTTTCTTT
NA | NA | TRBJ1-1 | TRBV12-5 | CASGLGPGTEAFF | TGTGCTAGTGGTTTGGGACCGGGAACTGAAGCTTTCTTT
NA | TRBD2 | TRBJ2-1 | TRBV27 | CASSFLSGRAKEQFF | TGTGCCAGCAGTTTTCTTAGCGGGAGGGCCAAGGAGCAGTTCTTC
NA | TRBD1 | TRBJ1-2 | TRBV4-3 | CASSQGQGRYGYTF | TGCGCCAGCAGCCAAGGACAGGGGAGGTATGGCTACACCTTC
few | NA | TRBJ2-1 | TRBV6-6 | CASSYLQGDEQFF | TGTGCCAGCAGTTACTTGCAGGGCGATGAGCAGTTCTTC
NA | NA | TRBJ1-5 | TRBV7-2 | CASSSEGHSVPQHF | TGTGCCAGCAGCTCAGAGGGACATTCCGTCCCCCAGCATTTT
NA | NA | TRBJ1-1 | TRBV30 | CAWSDNTEAFF | TGTGCCTGGAGTGATAACACTGAAGCTTTCTTT
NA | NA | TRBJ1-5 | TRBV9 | CASSGTGNQPQHF | TGTGCCAGCAGCGGAACAGGAAATCAGCCCCAGCATTTT
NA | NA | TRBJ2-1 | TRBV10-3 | CAISESPTGYEQFF | TGTGCCATCAGTGAGAGCCCTACAGGCTATGAGCAGTTCTTC
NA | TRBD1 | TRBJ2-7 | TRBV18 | CASSPPGQGPLYEQYF | TGTGCCAGCTCACCCCCGGGACAGGGCCCCCTCTACGAGCAGTACTTC
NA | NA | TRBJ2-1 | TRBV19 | CASSMTQPALKFYNEQFF | TGTGCCAGTAGTATGACCCAACCAGCTCTGAAATTCTACAATGAGCAGTTCTTC